This T cell receptor beta chain was profiled in a study of T cell responses to AZD1222 COVID-19 vaccine (dated by TCRdb to the early 2020s). In terms of the full investigation: TCR sequencing was performed for about 250 trial participants, of whom about 210 were given two doses of AZD1222 and approximately 25 were given two doses of MenACWY control vaccine. Enrollment into the trials was organized by age into subgroups of 18-55, 56-69 and 70-plus years, and those subgroups contained approximately 150, 30 and 60 TCR-sequenced participants, respectively. The investigation overall reported the following: Conclusions about previously exposed vaccinees are limited because only a handful of AZD1222 recipients were SARS-CoV-2 seropositive at baseline. Epitopes outside the regions mutated in the B.1.351 and B.1.1.7 variants were reportedly recognized by nearly half of the unique spike-specific TCRs. Because no samples from the day 14 peak response were available, repertoires could be characterized only after the peak T cell response. Participants were mostly white British, with more females than males. The authors suggested clonal diversity may have been underestimated. The whole spike protein was spanned by vaccine-associated CD4 TCRs, and dominant responses were seen in regions 160-218 and 743-854. A significant rise in spike-specific TCR breadth and depth was observed after two AZD1222 doses relative to day 0 and relative to MenACWY recipients. In the small 56-69-year group, the increase in depth fell short of significance, most likely because of low power.

Explained via the paper, the time point label denotes: about 28 days (+/-7) after the second vaccine dose. AZD1222 recipients whose second dose came at about 4 weeks and those whose second dose came at about 12 weeks were combined into one group, since spike-specific TCR depth and breadth did not differ between the two schedules. The vaccinee samples were drawn from two UK trials, COV001 and COV002, one of which was a single-blind randomized controlled phase 2/3 trial testing AZD1222 (ChAdOx1 nCoV-19) in healthy adults. For TCRbeta chain sequencing, PBMC samples were collected from trial participants at day 0 and at day 28 after the second dose. As concerns this clone: What this receptor recognizes is not known. The input lacks base qualities; no much larger clone sits a single base away.

Taken from cysteine to phenylalanine, the CDR3 has 14 residues. Only the CDR3 DNA is retained, 42 bases long and in frame from the first base. CDR1 and CDR2 are drawn from the germline V gene: SGHTA, FQGNSA. Deletion took 2 bases off V and 9 bases off J, with a span of 14 bases between the germline ends. The CDR3 regions of human TCRbeta chains were analyzed by immunosequencing. In the source study's methods: TCRs in the repertoires were matched against a reference library of SARS-CoV-2-specific TCRs that had been generated with the MIRA antigen-specificity platform. Breadth was defined as the fraction of unique TCRs that were SARS-CoV-2-associated. Depth was defined as the fraction of total T cells that were SARS-CoV-2-associated. Using the MIRA data, every spike-specific TCR was mapped to the spike region that the TCR reacted to and assigned to either a CD4 or a CD8 class. Log10-transformed breadth and depth values were compared by one-way ANOVA with Sidak's multiple comparisons tests. TCRdb carries this immuneACCESS record with in-frame sequences only. Its versions omit some clonotypes, under half of them owing to an unresolved V gene in the studies checked, with the rest unexplained. V and J calls and clone size follow that table, whereas D and trimming were derived from the DNA. Here the sample has around 200,000 clones; 90% to 95% occur a single time. The ten largest clones capture roughly 1.7% of the sample.

Sequencing was performed on peripheral blood, taken 28 days after the second AZD1222 dose. The sequence derives from an adult who received the AZD1222 COVID-19 vaccine. The sequence links TRBV7-2 to TRBJ2-1, with a weak D call of TRBD2 (5 bases match). The DNA sequence is TGTGCCAGCAGCTTACGCGGACTTTATACTGAGCAGTTCTTC. This is translated as CASSLRGLYTEQFF.